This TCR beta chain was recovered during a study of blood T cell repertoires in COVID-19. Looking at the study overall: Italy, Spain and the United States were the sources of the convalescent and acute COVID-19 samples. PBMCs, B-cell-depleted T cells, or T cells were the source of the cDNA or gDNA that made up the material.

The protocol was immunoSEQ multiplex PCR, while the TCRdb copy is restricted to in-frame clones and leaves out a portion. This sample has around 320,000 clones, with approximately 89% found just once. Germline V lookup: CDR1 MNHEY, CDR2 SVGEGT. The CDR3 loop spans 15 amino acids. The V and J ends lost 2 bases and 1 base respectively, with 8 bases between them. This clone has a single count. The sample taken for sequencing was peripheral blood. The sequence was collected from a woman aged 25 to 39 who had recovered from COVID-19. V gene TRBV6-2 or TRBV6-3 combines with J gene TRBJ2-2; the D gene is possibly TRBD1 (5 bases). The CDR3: CASSYDSQNTGELFF. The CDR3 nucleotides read TGTGCCAGCAGTTACGACAGCCAGAACACCGGGGAGCTGTTTTTT.